This T cell receptor (beta chain) was recorded in a study of T cells in Graves' hyperthyroidism and ophthalmopathy. General study results and limits: The blood repertoire included most of the expanded thyroid clonotypes above 0.001.

Trimming removed 4 bases from V and 2 bases from J, with 7 bases in between. This CDR3 spans 13 amino acids. The germline V gene has CDR1 SGHRS and CDR2 YFSETQ. RNA transcripts served as the template for amplifying TCR beta CDR3 regions. The HTBI primer set was used in a first-round RT-PCR of the TCR CDR3. Each CDR3 protein gets one entry after TCRdb re-called the multiplex PCR reads with MiXCR. The profile shows fewer than 500,000 distinct CDR3 sequences, roughly 14% of them singletons. This clonotype appeared many times. Its antigen is unknown. Ophthalmopathy patients had moderate-to-severe active disease, CAS ≥3, NOSPECS ≥4, and disease duration under 3 months.

Sample: blood. The chain carries TRBV5-1 and TRBJ2-1; D might be TRBD1 (5 bases). The receptor comes from a young man with Graves' ophthalmopathy. Written as DNA, the CDR3 is TGCGCCAGCAGCGCGGACACCTACAATGAGCAGTTCTTC. Its translation is CASSADTYNEQFF.